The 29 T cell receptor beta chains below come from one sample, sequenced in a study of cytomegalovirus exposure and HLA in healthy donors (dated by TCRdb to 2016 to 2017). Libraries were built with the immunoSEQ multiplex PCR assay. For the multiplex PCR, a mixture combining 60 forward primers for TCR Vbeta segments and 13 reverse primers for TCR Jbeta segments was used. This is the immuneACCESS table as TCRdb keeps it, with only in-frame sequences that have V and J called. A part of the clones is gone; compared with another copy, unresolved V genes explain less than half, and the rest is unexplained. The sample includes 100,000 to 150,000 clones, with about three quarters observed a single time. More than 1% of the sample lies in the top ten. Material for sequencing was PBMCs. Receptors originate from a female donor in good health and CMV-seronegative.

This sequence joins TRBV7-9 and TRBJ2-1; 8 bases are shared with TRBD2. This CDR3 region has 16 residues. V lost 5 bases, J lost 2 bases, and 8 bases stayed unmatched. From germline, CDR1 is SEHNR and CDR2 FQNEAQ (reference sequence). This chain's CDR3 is CASSPQAGETYNEQFF. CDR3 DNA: TGTGCCAGCAGCCCTCAAGCGGGAGAGACCTACAATGAGCAGTTCTTC.

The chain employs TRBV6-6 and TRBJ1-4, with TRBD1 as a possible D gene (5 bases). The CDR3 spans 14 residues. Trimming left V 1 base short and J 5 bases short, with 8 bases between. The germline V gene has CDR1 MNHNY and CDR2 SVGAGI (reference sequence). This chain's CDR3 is CASSYFGGNEKLFF. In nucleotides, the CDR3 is TGTGCCAGCAGTTACTTCGGGGGGAATGAAAAACTGTTTTTT.

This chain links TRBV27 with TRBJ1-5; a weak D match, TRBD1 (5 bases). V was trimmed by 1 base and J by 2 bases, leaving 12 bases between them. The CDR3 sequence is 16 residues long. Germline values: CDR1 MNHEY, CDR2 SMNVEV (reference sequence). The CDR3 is CASSLLSPTGNQPQHF. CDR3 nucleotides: TGTGCCAGCAGTTTATTGTCCCCGACAGGCAATCAGCCCCAGCATTTT.

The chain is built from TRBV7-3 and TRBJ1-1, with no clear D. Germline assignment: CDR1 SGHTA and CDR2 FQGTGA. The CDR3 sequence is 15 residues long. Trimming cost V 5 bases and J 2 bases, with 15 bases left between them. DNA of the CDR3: TGTGCCAGCAGCCTCGTTGTCGCACAAAACACTGAAGCTTTCTTT. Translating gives CASSLVVAQNTEAFF. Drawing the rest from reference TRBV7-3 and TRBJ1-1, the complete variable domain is GAGVSQTPSNKVTEKGKYVELRCDPISGHTALYWYRQSLGQGPEFLIYFQGTGAADDSGLPNDRFFAVRPEGSVSTLKIQRTERGDSAVYLCASSLVVAQNTEAFFGQGTRLTVV.

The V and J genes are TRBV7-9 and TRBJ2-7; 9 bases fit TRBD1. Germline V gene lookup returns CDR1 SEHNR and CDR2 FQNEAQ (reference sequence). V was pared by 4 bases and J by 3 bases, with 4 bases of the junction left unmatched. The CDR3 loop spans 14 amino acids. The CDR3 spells CASSWGTGFYEQYF. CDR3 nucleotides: TGTGCCAGCAGCTGGGGGACAGGGTTCTACGAGCAGTACTTC.

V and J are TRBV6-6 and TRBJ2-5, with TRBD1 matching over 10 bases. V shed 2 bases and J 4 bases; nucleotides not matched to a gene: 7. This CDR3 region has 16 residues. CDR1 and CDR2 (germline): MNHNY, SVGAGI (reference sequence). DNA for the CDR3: TGTGCCAGCAGTTACGGGACAGGGGTCGTGGGAGAGACCCAGTACTTC. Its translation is CASSYGTGVVGETQYF.

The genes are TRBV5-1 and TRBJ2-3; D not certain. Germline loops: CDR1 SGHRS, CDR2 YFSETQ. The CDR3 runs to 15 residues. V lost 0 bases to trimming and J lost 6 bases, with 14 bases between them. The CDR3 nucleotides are TGCGCCAGCAGCTTGGACAGCTTAAAGACGGATACGCAGTATTTT. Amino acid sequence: CASSLDSLKTDTQYF.

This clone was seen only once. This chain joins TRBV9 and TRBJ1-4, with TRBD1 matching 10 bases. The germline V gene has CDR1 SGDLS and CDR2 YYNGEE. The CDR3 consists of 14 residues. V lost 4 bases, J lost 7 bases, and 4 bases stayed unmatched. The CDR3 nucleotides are TGTGCCAGCAGCCCAGGACAGGGGGGTGAAAAACTGTTTTTT. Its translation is CASSPGQGGEKLFF.

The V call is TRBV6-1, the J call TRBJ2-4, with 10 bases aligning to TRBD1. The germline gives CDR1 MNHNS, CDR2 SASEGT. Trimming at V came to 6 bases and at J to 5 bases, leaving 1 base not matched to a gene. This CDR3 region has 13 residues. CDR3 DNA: TGTGCCAGCAGGGGGACAGGGGAAAACATTCAGTACTTC. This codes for CASRGTGENIQYF.

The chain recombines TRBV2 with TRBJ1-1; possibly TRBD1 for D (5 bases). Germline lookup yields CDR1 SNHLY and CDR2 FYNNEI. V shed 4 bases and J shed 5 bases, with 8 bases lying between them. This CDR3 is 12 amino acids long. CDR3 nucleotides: TGTGCCAGCAGTGGGGGGGGAACTGAAGCTTTCTTT. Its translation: CASSGGGTEAFF.

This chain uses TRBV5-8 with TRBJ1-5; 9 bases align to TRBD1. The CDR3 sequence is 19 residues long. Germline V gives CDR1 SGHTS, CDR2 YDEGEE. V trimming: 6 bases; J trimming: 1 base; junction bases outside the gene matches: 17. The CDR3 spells CASNSIRDRVGDSNQPQHF. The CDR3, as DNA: TGTGCCAGCAATTCCATCCGGGACAGGGTCGGTGACAGCAATCAGCCCCAGCATTTT. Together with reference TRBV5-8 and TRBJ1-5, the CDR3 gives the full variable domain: EAGVTQSPTHLIKTRGQQATLRCSPISGHTSVYWYQQALGLGLQFLLWYDEGEERNRGNFPPRFSGRQFPNYSSELNVNALELEDSALYLCASNSIRDRVGDSNQPQHFGDGTRLSIL.

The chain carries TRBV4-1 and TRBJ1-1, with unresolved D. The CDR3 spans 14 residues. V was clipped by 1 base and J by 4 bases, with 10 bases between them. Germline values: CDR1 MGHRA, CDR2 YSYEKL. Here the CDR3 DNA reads TGCGCCAGCAGCCAAGGGGTAAGGAGCACTGAAGCTTTCTTT. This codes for CASSQGVRSTEAFF.

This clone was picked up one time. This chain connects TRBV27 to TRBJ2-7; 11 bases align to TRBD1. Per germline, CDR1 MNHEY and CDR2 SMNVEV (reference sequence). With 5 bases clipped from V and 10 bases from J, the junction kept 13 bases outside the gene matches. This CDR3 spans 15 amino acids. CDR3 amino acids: CASSRAPGTGGVQYF. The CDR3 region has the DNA TGTGCCAGCAGTCGAGCCCCCGGGACAGGGGGAGTACAGTACTTC.

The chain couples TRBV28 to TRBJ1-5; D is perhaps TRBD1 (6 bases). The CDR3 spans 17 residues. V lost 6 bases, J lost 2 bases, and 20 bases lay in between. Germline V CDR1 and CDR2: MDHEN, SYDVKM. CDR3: CASSPGVVARRNQPQHF. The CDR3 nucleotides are TGTGCCAGCAGCCCAGGGGTTGTCGCCCGACGCAATCAGCCCCAGCATTTT.

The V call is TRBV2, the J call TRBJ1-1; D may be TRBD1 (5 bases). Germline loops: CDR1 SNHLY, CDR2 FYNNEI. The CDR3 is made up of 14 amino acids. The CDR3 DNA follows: TGTGAAAGCCGTGGGACTCTAATGAACACTGAAGCTTTCTTT. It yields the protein CESRGTLMNTEAFF.

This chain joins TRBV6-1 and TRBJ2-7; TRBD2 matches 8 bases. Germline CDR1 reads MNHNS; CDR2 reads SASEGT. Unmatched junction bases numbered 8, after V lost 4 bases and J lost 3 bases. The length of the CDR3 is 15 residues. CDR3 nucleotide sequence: TGTGCCAGCAGTGCCGGAGCGGGAGACGGCTACGAGCAGTACTTC. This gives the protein CASSAGAGDGYEQYF.

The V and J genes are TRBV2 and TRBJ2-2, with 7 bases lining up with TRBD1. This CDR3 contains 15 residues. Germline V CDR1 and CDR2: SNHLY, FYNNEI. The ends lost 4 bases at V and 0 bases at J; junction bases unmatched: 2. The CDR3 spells CASSGDRANTGELFF. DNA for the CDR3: TGTGCCAGCAGTGGAGACAGGGCGAACACCGGGGAGCTGTTTTTT.

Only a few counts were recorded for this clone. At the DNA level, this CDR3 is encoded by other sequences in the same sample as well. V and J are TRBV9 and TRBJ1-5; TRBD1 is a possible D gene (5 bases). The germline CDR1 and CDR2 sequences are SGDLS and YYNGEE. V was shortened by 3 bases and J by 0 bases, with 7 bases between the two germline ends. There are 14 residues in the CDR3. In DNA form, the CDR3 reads TGTGCCAGCAGCGCGGGGGTTAGCAATCAGCCCCAGCATTTT. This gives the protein CASSAGVSNQPQHF.

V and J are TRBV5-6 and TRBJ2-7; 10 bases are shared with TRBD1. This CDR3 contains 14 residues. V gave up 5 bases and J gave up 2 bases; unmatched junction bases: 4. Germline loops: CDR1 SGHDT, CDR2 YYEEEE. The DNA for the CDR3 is TGTGCCAGCAGTCCCGGGACAGGGGCCTACGAGCAGTACTTC. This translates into CASSPGTGAYEQYF. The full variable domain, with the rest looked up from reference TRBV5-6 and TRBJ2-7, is DAGVTQSPTHLIKTRGQQVTLRCSPKSGHDTVSWYQQALGQGPQFIFQYYEEEERQRGNFPDRFSGHQFPNYSSELNVNALLLGDSALYLCASSPGTGAYEQYFGPGTRLTVT.

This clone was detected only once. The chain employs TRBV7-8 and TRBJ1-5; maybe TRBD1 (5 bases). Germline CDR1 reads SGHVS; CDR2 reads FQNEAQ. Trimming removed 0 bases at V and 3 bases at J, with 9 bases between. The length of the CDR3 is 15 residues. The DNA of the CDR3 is TGTGCCAGCAGCTTAGCAGCAGGGTTCAATCAGCCCCAGCATTTT. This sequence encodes CASSLAAGFNQPQHF.

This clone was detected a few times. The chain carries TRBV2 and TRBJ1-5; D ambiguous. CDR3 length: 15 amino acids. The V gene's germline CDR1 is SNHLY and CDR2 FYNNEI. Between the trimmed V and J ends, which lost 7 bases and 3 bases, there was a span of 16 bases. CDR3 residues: CASTLGGRDNQPQHF. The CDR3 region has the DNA TGTGCCAGCACCCTGGGAGGGCGGGACAATCAGCCCCAGCATTTT. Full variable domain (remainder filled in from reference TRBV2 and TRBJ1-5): EPEVTQTPSHQVTQMGQEVILRCVPISNHLYFYWYRQILGQKVEFLVSFYNNEISEKSEIFDDQFSVERPDGSNFTLKIRSTKLEDSAMYFCASTLGGRDNQPQHFGDGTRLSIL.

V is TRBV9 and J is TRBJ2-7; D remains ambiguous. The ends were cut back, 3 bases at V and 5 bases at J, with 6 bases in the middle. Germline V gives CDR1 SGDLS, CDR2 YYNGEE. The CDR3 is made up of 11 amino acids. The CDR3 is CASSGANEQYF. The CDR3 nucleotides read TGTGCCAGCAGCGGGGCGAACGAGCAGTACTTC.

The CDR3 region has the DNA TGCGCCAGCAGCCAAGAGGGACTAGCGGTCAGCACAGATACGCAGTATTTT. It is translated as CASSQEGLAVSTDTQYF. The chain has TRBV4-1 and TRBJ2-3; 11 bases align to TRBD2. This CDR3 comprises 17 residues. Germline V lookup: CDR1 MGHRA, CDR2 YSYEKL. After removal of 0 bases from V and 0 bases from J, the junction contained 2 bases not matched to a gene.

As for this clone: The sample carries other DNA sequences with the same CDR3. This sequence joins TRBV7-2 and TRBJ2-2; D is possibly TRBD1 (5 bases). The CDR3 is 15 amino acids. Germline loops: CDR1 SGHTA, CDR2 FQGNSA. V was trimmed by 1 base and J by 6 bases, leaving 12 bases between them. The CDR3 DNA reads TGTGCCAGCAGCTTAGAGGTCAGGGCTTCCGGGGAGCTGTTTTTT. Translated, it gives CASSLEVRASGELFF.

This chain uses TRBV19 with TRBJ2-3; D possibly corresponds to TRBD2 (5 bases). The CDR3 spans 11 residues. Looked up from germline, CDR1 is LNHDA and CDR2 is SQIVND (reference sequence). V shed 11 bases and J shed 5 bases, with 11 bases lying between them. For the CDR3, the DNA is TGTGCCTGTTCGGCGGGAGATACGCAGTATTTT. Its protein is CACSAGDTQYF.

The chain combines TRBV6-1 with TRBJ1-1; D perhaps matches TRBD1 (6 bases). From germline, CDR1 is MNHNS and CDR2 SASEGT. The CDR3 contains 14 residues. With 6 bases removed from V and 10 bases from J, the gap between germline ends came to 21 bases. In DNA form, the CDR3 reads TGTGCCAGCAGACGCACAGGGTACCGGGACGGAGCTTTCTTT. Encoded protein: CASRRTGYRDGAFF.

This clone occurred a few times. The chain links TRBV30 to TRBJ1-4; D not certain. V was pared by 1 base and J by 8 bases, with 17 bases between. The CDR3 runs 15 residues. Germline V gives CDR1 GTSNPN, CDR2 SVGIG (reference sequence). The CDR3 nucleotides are TGTGCCTGGAGTGAAGGAGGAGCAGTAGGAGAAAAACTGTTTTTT. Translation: CAWSEGGAVGEKLFF.

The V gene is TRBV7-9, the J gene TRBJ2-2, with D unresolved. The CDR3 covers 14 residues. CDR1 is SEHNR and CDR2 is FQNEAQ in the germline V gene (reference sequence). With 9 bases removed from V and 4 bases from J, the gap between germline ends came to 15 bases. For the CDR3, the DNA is TGTGCCAGATACCCCCTGCAGTCCACCGGGGAGCTGTTTTTT. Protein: CARYPLQSTGELFF.

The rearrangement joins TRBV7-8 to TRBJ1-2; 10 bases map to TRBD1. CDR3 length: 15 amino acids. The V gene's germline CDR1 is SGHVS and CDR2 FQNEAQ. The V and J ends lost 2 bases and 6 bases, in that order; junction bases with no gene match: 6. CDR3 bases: TGTGCCAGCAGCTTATTCCCGACAGGGGGCGATGGCTACACCTTC. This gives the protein CASSLFPTGGDGYTF. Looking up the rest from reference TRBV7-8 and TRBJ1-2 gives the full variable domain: GAGVSQSPRYKVAKRGQDVALRCDPISGHVSLFWYQQALGQGPEFLTYFQNEAQLDKSGLPSDRFFAERPEGSVSTLKIQRTQQEDSAVYLCASSLFPTGGDGYTFGSGTRLTVV.